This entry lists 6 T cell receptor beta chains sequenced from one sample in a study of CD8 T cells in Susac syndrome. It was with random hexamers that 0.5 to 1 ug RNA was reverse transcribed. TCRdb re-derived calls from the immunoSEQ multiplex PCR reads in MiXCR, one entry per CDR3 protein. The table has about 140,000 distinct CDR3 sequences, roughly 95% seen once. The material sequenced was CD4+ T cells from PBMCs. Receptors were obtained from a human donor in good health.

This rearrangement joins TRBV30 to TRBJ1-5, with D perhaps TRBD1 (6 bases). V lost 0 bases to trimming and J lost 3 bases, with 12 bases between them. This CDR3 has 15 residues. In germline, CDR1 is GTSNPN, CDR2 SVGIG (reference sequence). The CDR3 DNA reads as TGTGCCTGGAGTGTTGGGGGCGCGAACAATCAGCCCCAGCATTTT. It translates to CAWSVGGANNQPQHF.

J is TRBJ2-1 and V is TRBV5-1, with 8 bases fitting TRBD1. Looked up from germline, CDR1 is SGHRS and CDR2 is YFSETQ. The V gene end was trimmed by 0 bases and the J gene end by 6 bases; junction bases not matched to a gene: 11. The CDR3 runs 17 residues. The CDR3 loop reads CASSLVPGGPVGNEQFF. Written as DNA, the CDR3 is TGCGCCAGCAGCTTGGTACCAGGGGGCCCGGTTGGCAATGAGCAGTTCTTC. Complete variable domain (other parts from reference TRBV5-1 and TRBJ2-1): KAGVTQTPRYLIKTRGQQVTLSCSPISGHRSVSWYQQTPGQGLQFLFEYFSETQRNKGNFPGRFSGRQFSNSRSEMNVSTLELGDSALYLCASSLVPGGPVGNEQFFGPGTRLTVL.

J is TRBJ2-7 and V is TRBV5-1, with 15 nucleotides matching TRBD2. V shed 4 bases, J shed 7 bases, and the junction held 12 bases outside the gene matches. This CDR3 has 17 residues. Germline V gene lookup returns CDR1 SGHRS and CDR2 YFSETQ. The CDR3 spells CASSPGLAGGPPGEQYF. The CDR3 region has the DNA TGCGCCAGCAGCCCCGGACTAGCGGGAGGGCCCCCGGGGGAGCAGTACTTC.

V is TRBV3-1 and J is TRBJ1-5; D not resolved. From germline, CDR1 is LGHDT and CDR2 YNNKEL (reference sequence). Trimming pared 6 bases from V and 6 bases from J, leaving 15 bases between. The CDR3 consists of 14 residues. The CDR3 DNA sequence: TGTGCCAGCAGTCACCAGCATTCGGGTCAGCCCCAGCATTTT. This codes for CASSHQHSGQPQHF.

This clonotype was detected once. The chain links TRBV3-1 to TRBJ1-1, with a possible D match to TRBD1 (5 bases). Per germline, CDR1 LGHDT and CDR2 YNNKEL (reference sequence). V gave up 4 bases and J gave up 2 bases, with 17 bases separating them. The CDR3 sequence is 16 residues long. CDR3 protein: CASSPLFGRANTEAFF. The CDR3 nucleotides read TGTGCCAGCAGCCCCTTATTCGGCAGGGCCAACACTGAAGCTTTCTTT. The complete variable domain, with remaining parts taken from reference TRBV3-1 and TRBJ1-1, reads DTAVSQTPKYLVTQMGNDKSIKCEQNLGHDTMYWYKQDSKKFLKIMFSYNNKELIINETVPNRFSPKSPDKAHLNLHINSLELGDSAVYFCASSPLFGRANTEAFFGQGTRLTVV.

As DNA, the CDR3 is TGTGCCAGCAGCCCATCCGGAAGTTCGGAGACCCAGTACTTC. It specifies CASSPSGSSETQYF. The V and J genes are TRBV3-1 and TRBJ2-5, with D unclear. Germline V gene data show CDR1 as LGHDT and CDR2 as YNNKEL (reference sequence). V lost 4 bases and J 5 bases, leaving 14 bases between the germline ends. There are 14 residues in the CDR3.